This T cell receptor beta chain was sequenced during a study of T-cell memory formation after mild COVID-19 (dated by TCRdb to the early 2020s). Broadly, across the study: TCR sequence clusters from the two donors were largely donor specific. T-cell clones expanding and contracting after mild COVID-19 in a couple of donors were tracked by longitudinal TCRalpha and TCRbeta repertoire sequencing. The cohort comprised two young, previously healthy adult volunteers, one female and one male.

Sequencer: Illumina NovaSeq 6000. cDNA libraries for TCRalpha and TCRbeta were prepared by 5'RACE using constant-segment primers, with sample barcodes and unique molecular identifiers added. Trizol reagent was used to extract RNA from every sample. Library amplification was performed in two PCR steps, and a second sample barcode and Illumina TruSeq adapters were introduced in the second step. Sequencing of the libraries was done on an Illumina NovaSeq, producing 2 x 150 bp paired-end reads. Processing in the source paper ran as follows. With migec v1.2.7, reads were demultiplexed and then collapsed into UMI-guided consensus sequences. With mixcr v2.1.11, UMI consensuses were aligned to TRA and TRB V and J templates and assembled into clonotypes. Expanded or contracted clonotypes were those called significant by both edgeR and NoisET, with noise models trained on biological replicates. For edgeR calls, the cutoffs were a false discovery rate-adjusted p below 0.01 and a log2 fold-change threshold of 1. PCA with hierarchical clustering of max-normalized trajectories of the 1000 most abundant clonotypes was used as exploratory dynamics analysis. Separately sequenced CD4+ and CD8+ repertoires were used to assign the CD4 or CD8 phenotype of responding clones. TCRdb trimmed the raw reads at Q25, called clones with MiXCR and kept productive beta chains. Merged by CDR3 protein, the rows form single entries marked with the most common genes and DNA. The V and J calls and clone size come from TCRdb's table, not from the authors' own analysis. A total of 470,000 or so distinct CDR3 sequences appear in this sample, approximately 18% of them only once. The ten largest clones capture 9% to 15% of the sample.

About this clonotype: It lacks a known antigen. There are no base qualities to consult, and no much larger clone falls within one base.

CDR1 and CDR2 were assigned from the germline V gene (reference sequence) as SGHNT and YYREEE. V drops 1 base and J drops 0 bases, leaving 7 bases in between. The CDR3 covers 14 residues, taking in both the cysteine and the phenylalanine. Only the CDR3 part of the read is kept: 42 bases, read in frame from the first base. PBMCs were isolated by Ficoll-Paque density gradient centrifugation. Points the paper makes about the study in general: Contracting CD4+ clones were found mainly in CM and EM memory subsets, while CD8+ clones were enriched in EMRA. Clones contracting from day 15 to 85 had balanced CD4/CD8 phenotypes, while a second wave expanding from day 15 to 37 was biased towards CD4+. The study covered only a couple of mild cases, and larger cohorts including severe cases with pre-infection samples were considered necessary. The detection of some responding clones in pre-infection memory suggests that pre-existing cross-reactive memory T cells joined the SARS-CoV-2 response. SARS-CoV-2 specificity of the second-wave clones peaking on day 37 was not confirmed.

The sample comprised PBMCs or a T cell subset sorted from them (not recorded which). The chain was built from TRBV5-4 and TRBJ1-1; the D gene identity is not certain. The receptor was isolated from an adult woman who had mild COVID-19 (a few samples of this study predate the infection). The sample titles of this study are shuffled in the database, so cell type and time point are left out; the donor was told from shared clones. The CDR3 corresponds to CASSLMDMNTEAFF. The DNA is as follows: TGTGCCAGCAGCTTGATGGATATGAACACTGAAGCTTTCTTT.